These 18 T cell receptor beta chains came from one sample sequenced in a study of cytomegalovirus exposure and HLA in healthy donors. 60 Vbeta and 13 Jbeta primers were used in PCR. Clones were sequenced by immunoSEQ multiplex PCR, and TCRdb holds only the in-frame ones, with some missing. Seen here are around 200,000 clones, approximately 84% observed once, and the top ten hold 0.55% to 0.7%. Specimen: PBMCs. These receptors all stem from a woman between 35 and 50 years old in good health and CMV-seronegative.

This clone was counted between two and nine times. The genes are TRBV9 and TRBJ1-4; TRBD1 is a possible D gene (5 bases). The CDR3 totals 15 residues. The V end lost 4 bases, the J end lost 8 bases, and 18 bases lay between the germline ends. Germline V lookup: CDR1 SGDLS, CDR2 YYNGEE. The CDR3 nucleotides are TGTGCCAGCAGCTCGCACCCGGGGGACGGGGAAAAACTGTTTTTT. Amino acid sequence: CASSSHPGDGEKLFF.

J is TRBJ2-1 and V is TRBV6-4, with 8 bases aligning to TRBD1. This CDR3 has 13 amino acids. Germline V gives CDR1 MRHNA, CDR2 SNTAGT. Trimming took 8 bases from V and 7 from J; bases not matched to a gene: 7. CDR3 in amino acids: CASGRTGTNEQFF. The CDR3 DNA reads as TGTGCCAGCGGAAGGACAGGGACAAATGAGCAGTTCTTC.

The chain links TRBV5-5 to TRBJ2-7; a weak D match, TRBD2 (6 bases). Trimming removed 0 bases at V and 1 base at J, with 11 bases between. CDR1 and CDR2 from the germline V gene are SGHKS and YYEKEE (reference sequence). The CDR3 sequence is 15 residues long. Here the CDR3 DNA reads TGTGCCAGCAGCTTGGGTGCGGGGAGATCCTACGAGCAGTACTTC. Protein product: CASSLGAGRSYEQYF.

This clone was seen only once. This rearrangement joins TRBV6-5 to TRBJ2-1; D is uncertain. The germline V gene encodes CDR1 MNHEY and CDR2 SVGAGI. V gave up 7 bases and J gave up 3 bases, with 13 bases separating them. The CDR3 consists of 14 residues. The CDR3 sequence: CASTKMRSYNEQFF. The CDR3 coding sequence is TGTGCCAGCACTAAAATGAGGAGCTACAATGAGCAGTTCTTC.

This clone was picked up one time. The chain combines TRBV7-3 with TRBJ2-3; 8 positions match TRBD2. Germline assignment: CDR1 SGHTA and CDR2 FQGTGA. The CDR3 contains 15 residues. V lost 5 bases, J lost 2 bases, and 6 bases stayed unmatched. Here the CDR3 reads CASSLNSGDTDTQYF. The CDR3 DNA reads as TGTGCCAGCAGCCTCAATAGCGGGGACACAGATACGCAGTATTTT.

This chain links TRBV5-5 with TRBJ1-1; a weak D match, TRBD1 (6 bases). This CDR3 contains 13 residues. The V gene's germline CDR1 is SGHKS and CDR2 YYEKEE (reference sequence). Trimming took off 2 bases at V and 5 bases at J, with 10 bases between the two ends. CDR3 DNA: TGTGCCAGCAGCTTAGGGGGGGGAACTGAAGCTTTCTTT. Translating it yields CASSLGGGTEAFF.

The count of this clone is one. This chain's CDR3 is CARQGRAPSYEQYF. CDR3 DNA sequence: TGTGCCAGACAGGGACGAGCCCCATCCTACGAGCAGTACTTC. The J gene is TRBJ2-7, the V gene TRBV2, with a possible D match to TRBD1 (6 bases). Germline CDR1 reads SNHLY; CDR2 reads FYNNEI. Trimming cost V 9 bases and J 1 base, with 16 bases left between them. The CDR3 is made up of 14 amino acids.

The rearrangement joins TRBV2 to TRBJ1-4, with 10 bases matching TRBD1. Looked up from germline, CDR1 is SNHLY and CDR2 is FYNNEI. CDR3 length: 14 residues. V lost 5 bases, J lost 8 bases, and 5 bases stayed unmatched. This chain's CDR3 is CASSRQGAGEKLFF. CDR3 nucleotide sequence: TGTGCCAGCAGTCGACAGGGGGCGGGCGAAAAACTGTTTTTT.

The gene calls are TRBV2 and TRBJ1-4, with 8 nucleotides matching TRBD1. The CDR3 contains 14 residues. V shed 5 bases, J shed 5 bases, and the junction held 4 bases outside the gene matches. Germline V gene lookup returns CDR1 SNHLY and CDR2 FYNNEI. The CDR3 sequence: CASSMTGVNEKLFF. Written as DNA, the CDR3 is TGTGCCAGCAGTATGACAGGGGTAAATGAAAAACTGTTTTTT.

The chain has TRBV6-4 and TRBJ2-2; 10 bases align to TRBD2. The germline gives CDR1 MRHNA, CDR2 SNTAGT. The CDR3 length is 15 residues. The V segment lost 5 bases and the J segment 2 bases; nucleotides outside the gene matches: 2. The CDR3 region is CASSQLAGNTGELFF. CDR3 coding DNA: TGTGCCAGCAGTCAACTAGCGGGAAACACCGGGGAGCTGTTTTTT.

This clone was seen just once. The chain uses TRBV7-9 and TRBJ1-2; the D gene is possibly TRBD1 (5 bases). The germline V gene has CDR1 SEHNR and CDR2 FQNEAQ (reference sequence). CDR3 length: 14 amino acids. Trimming took off 5 bases at V and 5 bases at J, with 15 bases between the two ends. The chain's CDR3 is CASSPGGAPYGYTF. CDR3 nucleotides: TGTGCCAGCAGCCCGGGAGGGGCTCCATATGGCTACACCTTC. The full variable domain, in which reference TRBV7-9 and TRBJ1-2 provide the parts outside the CDR3, is DTGVSQNPRHKITKRGQNVTFRCDPISEHNRLYWYRQTLGQGPEFLTYFQNEAQLEKSRLLSDRFSAERPKGSFSTLEIQRTEQGDSAMYLCASSPGGAPYGYTFGSGTRLTVV.

The gene calls are TRBV4-2 and TRBJ1-2; unclear D gene. V was trimmed by 1 base and J by 6 bases, leaving 6 bases between them. Looked up from germline, CDR1 is LGHNA and CDR2 is YNFKEQ. The CDR3 has 12 residues. The CDR3 loop reads CASSQGRDGYTF. Written as DNA, the CDR3 is TGTGCCAGCAGCCAAGGGCGGGATGGCTACACCTTC.

This chain links TRBV4-1 with TRBJ2-7; 9 bases fit TRBD1. With 2 bases clipped from V and 5 bases from J, the junction kept 4 bases outside the gene matches. The CDR3 has 14 amino acids. CDR1 is MGHRA, CDR2 YSYEKL, per germline. CDR3 coding DNA: TGCGCCAGCAGCCAACGGGACAGGGTCCACGAGCAGTACTTC. It translates to CASSQRDRVHEQYF.

The chain joins TRBV4-1 to TRBJ1-5, with 9 nucleotides matching TRBD1. This CDR3 comprises 18 residues. The germline CDR1 and CDR2 sequences are MGHRA and YSYEKL. With V trimmed by 1 base and J by 6 bases, 13 bases remained unmatched. CDR3 loop: CASSQVFRIETGGQPQHF. The DNA of the CDR3 is TGCGCCAGCAGCCAAGTCTTTAGGATAGAGACAGGGGGTCAGCCCCAGCATTTT.

The V and J genes are TRBV13 and TRBJ2-2; 7 bases agree with TRBD2. The CDR3 loop spans 15 amino acids. The V gene's germline CDR1 is PRHDT and CDR2 FYEKMQ (reference sequence). The V gene end was trimmed by 3 bases and the J gene end by 6 bases; junction bases not matched to a gene: 7. CDR3 protein: CASSLAGVGAGELFF. The CDR3 bases are TGTGCCAGCAGCTTGGCGGGGGTAGGCGCCGGGGAGCTGTTTTTT.

The V and J genes are TRBV5-1 and TRBJ1-4, with TRBD1 matching 7 bases. V shed 6 bases, J shed 8 bases, and the junction held 10 bases outside the gene matches. Germline values: CDR1 SGHRS, CDR2 YFSETQ. This CDR3 is built from 14 residues. CDR3 residues: CASTQGGTEEKLFF. CDR3 nucleotide sequence: TGCGCCAGCACCCAAGGGGGCACGGAGGAAAAACTGTTTTTT.

The chain is built from TRBV4-3 and TRBJ2-3; no reliable D call. The CDR3 is 16 residues long. Germline CDR1 is LGHNA and CDR2 is YSLEER. V dropped 0 bases and J dropped 2 bases, with 12 bases sitting between them. The CDR3 DNA follows: TGCGCCAGCAGCCAAGATCAGGAAGCCCCCACAGATACGCAGTATTTT. Translated: CASSQDQEAPTDTQYF.

This chain uses TRBV6-6 with TRBJ2-2, with D perhaps TRBD2 (5 bases). V was shortened by 10 bases and J by 7 bases, with 13 bases between the two germline ends. Per germline, CDR1 MNHNY and CDR2 SVGAGI (reference sequence). This CDR3 comprises 12 residues. The CDR3 is CATSREYGELFF. The CDR3 bases are TGTGCCACAAGTAGGGAGTACGGGGAGCTGTTTTTT.